What follows is one TCR beta chain and its context. The sample comes from a study of blood T cell repertoires in COVID-19. Study information: Both acute and convalescent COVID-19 samples were obtained from the United States, Italy and Spain. In each case, the material was cDNA or gDNA derived from T cells, B-cell-depleted T cells, or PBMCs.

Enrolled during active infection, Seattle patients were then followed longitudinally. From germline, CDR1 is SGDLS and CDR2 YYNGEE. This CDR3 contains 15 residues. V lost 1 base and J 1 base, leaving 12 bases between the germline ends. Clones were read by immunoSEQ multiplex PCR, and TCRdb kept only the in-frame ones, dropping some. This sample carries around 190,000 clones, more than 75% of them seen once, and the ten largest clones take approximately 5.9%. The chain joins TRBV9 to TRBJ2-7; D unclear. This receptor was taken from a woman between 35 and 50 years old with COVID-19, enrolled during active disease. Sequencing was done on a sample of peripheral blood. CDR3 nucleotide sequence: TGTGCCAGCAGCGTATTGCGCGTTCGGTCCTACGAGCAGTACTTC. Encoded protein: CASSVLRVRSYEQYF.